This TCR beta chain was identified during a study of shared clonotypes between healthy human individuals. Germline V lookup: CDR1 LNHDA, CDR2 SQIVND (reference sequence). The germline V and J ends were trimmed by 7 bases and 3 bases, with 13 bases remaining between them. This CDR3 contains 14 residues. TCRdb keeps only in-frame clones here, not all; method: immunoSEQ multiplex PCR. The data show over a million clones, 95% to 97% seen once. The sequencing sample was made of naive CD4+ T cells sorted from blood. Subset here: CD45RA+ positively selected. The receptor's source is a man younger than 45 in good health. The chain is built from TRBV19 and TRBJ1-5; D might be TRBD1 (5 bases). The CDR3 DNA reads TGTGCCAGTACCACGGGGCAGCCCAATCAGCCCCAGCATTTT. Its protein product is CASTTGQPNQPQHF. Complete variable domain (other parts from reference TRBV19 and TRBJ1-5): DGGITQSPKYLFRKEGQNVTLSCEQNLNHDAMYWYRQDPGQGLRLIYYSQIVNDFQKGDIAEGYSVSREKKESFPLTVTSAQKNPTAFYLCASTTGQPNQPQHFGDGTRLSIL.